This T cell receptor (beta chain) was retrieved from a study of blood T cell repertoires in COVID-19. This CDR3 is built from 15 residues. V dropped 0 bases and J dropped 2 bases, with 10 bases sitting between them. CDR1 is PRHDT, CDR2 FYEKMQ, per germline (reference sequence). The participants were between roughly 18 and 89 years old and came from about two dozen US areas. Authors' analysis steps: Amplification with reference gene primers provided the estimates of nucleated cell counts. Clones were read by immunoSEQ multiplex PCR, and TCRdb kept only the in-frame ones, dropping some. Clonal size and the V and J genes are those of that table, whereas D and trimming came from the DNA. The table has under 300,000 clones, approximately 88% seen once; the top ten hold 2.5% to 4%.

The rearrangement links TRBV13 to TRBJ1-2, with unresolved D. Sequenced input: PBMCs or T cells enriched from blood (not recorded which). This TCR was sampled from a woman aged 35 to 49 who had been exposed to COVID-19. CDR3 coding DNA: TGTGCCAGCAGCTTAGGCCCGGGTTCAAACTATGGCTACACCTTC. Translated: CASSLGPGSNYGYTF.